These 22 T cell receptor beta chains share one sample of origin, sequenced in a study of blood T cells in healthy people across ages (dated by TCRdb to between 2015 and 2017). Library method: 5' RACE. Reads for this sample came from an Illumina HiSeq 2500. The second PCR ran for roughly 7 to 11 cycles and used a J-beta primer mix along with a sample-barcoded 5' primer. TCRdb cleaned the public reads at Q25 with fastp, built clones with MiXCR and kept in-frame beta chains. Rows with one shared CDR3 protein collapse into an entry with the most common genes and DNA. This sample gives 1,500,000 or so distinct CDR3 sequences in total; approximately 59% of them show up just once. The top ten clonotypes cover roughly 7% of the sample. Material for sequencing was blood. The receptor source for this set is a man in his late teens or twenties in good health.

This sequence joins TRBV6-1 and TRBJ2-6; D is perhaps TRBD1 or TRBD2 (6 bases each). The germline V gene encodes CDR1 MNHNS and CDR2 SASEGT. The CDR3 runs 19 residues. V was shortened by 6 bases and J by 0 bases, with 21 bases between the two germline ends. This CDR3 reads CASRLDGGPFYSGANVLTF. As DNA, the CDR3 is TGTGCCAGCAGACTAGATGGGGGGCCCTTCTACTCTGGGGCCAACGTCCTGACTTTC.

This clonotype was counted a few times. This sequence joins TRBV10-3 and TRBJ2-7, with a weak D call TRBD2 (6 bases). V was trimmed by 4 bases and J by 2 bases, leaving 12 bases between them. CDR3 length equals 14 residues. Germline CDR1 is ENHRY and CDR2 is SYGVKD. The DNA for the CDR3 is TGTGCCATCAGTGGGGAGGACCCCACCTACGAGCAGTACTTC. It yields the protein CAISGEDPTYEQYF.

This chain links TRBV27 with TRBJ1-1; no clear D. This CDR3 region has 17 residues. V lost 4 bases to trimming and J lost 0 bases, with 18 bases between them. In germline, CDR1 is MNHEY, CDR2 SMNVEV (reference sequence). The CDR3: CASSSVEGSVMNTEAFF. Here the CDR3 DNA reads TGTGCCAGCAGTTCAGTCGAAGGGTCGGTCATGAACACTGAAGCTTTCTTT.

The CDR3 DNA reads TGTGCCAGCAGTTTTAGGGGGCTTGACGGCTACACCTTC. Its translation: CASSFRGLDGYTF. This chain links TRBV28 with TRBJ1-2; 7 bases line up with TRBD1. This CDR3 has 13 residues. V was clipped by 3 bases and J by 8 bases; unmatched bases: 6. Germline-derived CDR1 and CDR2 are MDHEN and SYDVKM.

The rearrangement joins TRBV12-3 or TRBV12-4 to TRBJ1-2; possible D gene TRBD1, 5 bases. The CDR3 has 14 amino acids. The V gene lost 3 bases and the J gene lost 5 bases, with 13 bases spanning the gap. The CDR3 spells CASSFAGASYGYTF. The DNA of the CDR3 is TGTGCCAGCAGTTTTGCTGGGGCCTCGTATGGCTACACCTTC.

The chain links TRBV28 to TRBJ2-1; tentatively, D is TRBD1 (6 bases). The germline CDR1 and CDR2 sequences are MDHEN and SYDVKM. Trimming cost V 6 bases and J 7 bases, with 10 bases left between them. This CDR3 has 12 amino acids. The CDR3 nucleotides read TGTGCCAGCAGCGACCAGGGGAATGAGCAGTTCTTC. Protein: CASSDQGNEQFF.

This chain connects TRBV14 to TRBJ2-4; either TRBD1 or TRBD2 may supply D (5 bases each). The DNA matches TRBJ2-7 better at its end, which makes the J call doubtful. The CDR3 spans 14 residues. The germline V gene encodes CDR1 SGHDN and CDR2 FVKESK. The CDR3 sequence is CASSQEGDGYEQYF. The CDR3 coding sequence is TGTGCCAGCAGCCAAGAGGGGGATGGCTACGAGCAGTACTTC.

This clonotype showed up just a few times. The chain is built from TRBV24-1 and TRBJ2-7; D remains ambiguous. The germline CDR1 and CDR2 sequences are KGHDR and SFDVKD. The CDR3 runs 15 residues. The V and J ends lost 0 bases and 0 bases respectively, with 8 bases between them. CDR3 sequence: CATSDLDVGSYEQYF. In DNA form, the CDR3 reads TGTGCCACCAGTGATTTGGACGTCGGCTCCTACGAGCAGTACTTC.

The chain recombines TRBV4-1 with TRBJ2-7, with TRBD1 identical over 8 bases. The CDR3 is 16 amino acids. Trimming took 3 bases from V and 7 from J; bases not matched to a gene: 14. The V gene's germline CDR1 is MGHRA and CDR2 YSYEKL. The CDR3 nucleotides are TGCGCCAGCAGCCATCAACCCAGGGGGCTTCCTGGAGAGCAGTACTTC. Protein: CASSHQPRGLPGEQYF.

The V call is TRBV20-1, the J call TRBJ2-1; 12 bases align to TRBD2. V shed 7 bases, J shed 5 bases, and the junction held 9 bases outside the gene matches. Looked up from germline, CDR1 is DFQATT and CDR2 is SNEGSKA (reference sequence). This CDR3 contains 15 residues. The CDR3 here is CSVVTSGRSHNEQFF. CDR3 bases: TGCAGTGTCGTAACTAGCGGGAGGTCCCACAATGAGCAGTTCTTC.

This clonotype has more than one count but fewer than ten. V gene TRBV18 combines with J gene TRBJ2-5; D gene uncertain. The germline CDR1 and CDR2 sequences are KGHSH and LQKENI. Trimming shortened V by 3 bases and J by 2 bases, and 10 bases separated the two germline ends. The CDR3 has 14 amino acids. The CDR3 here is CASSPRTLQETQYF. CDR3 nucleotides: TGTGCCAGCTCACCTCGGACCCTACAAGAGACCCAGTACTTC.

The chain recombines TRBV7-6 with TRBJ1-4; TRBD1 might be the D (5 bases). Germline values: CDR1 SGHVS, CDR2 FNYEAQ. This CDR3 region has 16 residues. V was clipped by 1 base and J by 3 bases, with 12 bases between them. In nucleotides, the CDR3 is TGTGCCAGCAGCTTAGAGACGGGGCGGTCTAATGAAAAACTGTTTTTT. Protein sequence: CASSLETGRSNEKLFF.

This clonotype has a single count. One end of the junction does not line up with germline, which may come from a read error. The gene calls are TRBV29-1 and TRBJ2-7, with TRBD1 matching over 11 bases. TRBJ2-5 explains the end of the DNA better; the J call may be wrong. Germline V gene sequence: CDR1 SQVTM, CDR2 ANQGSEA. This CDR3 is built from 15 residues. The CDR3 protein is CSAEPDRGRSETQYF. Written as DNA, the CDR3 is TGCAGCGCTGAACCGGACAGGGGGCGATCCGAGACCCAGTACTTC.

The chain couples TRBV9 to TRBJ2-3; 14 nucleotides agree with TRBD2. After removal of 2 bases from V and 6 bases from J, the junction contained 8 bases not matched to a gene. Germline-derived CDR1 and CDR2 are SGDLS and YYNGEE. There are 17 residues in the CDR3. CDR3 coding DNA: TGTGCCAGCAGCGTTGGGACTAGCGGGGGCAAGGGGGATACGCAGTATTTT. The encoded protein is CASSVGTSGGKGDTQYF.

This clonotype came up a few times. CDR3 loop: CASSQRTDDNYGYTF. The CDR3 DNA follows: TGTGCCAGCAGTCAGCGGACGGATGATAACTATGGCTACACCTTC. This sequence joins TRBV6-2 or TRBV6-3 and TRBJ1-2; D gene uncertain. The CDR3 runs 15 residues. Germline lookup yields CDR1 MNHEY and CDR2 SVGEGT. The germline V and J ends were trimmed by 5 bases and 1 base, with 14 bases remaining between them.

The J gene is TRBJ1-1, the V gene TRBV9; 12 nucleotides match TRBD1. The V segment lost 3 bases and the J segment 0 bases; nucleotides outside the gene matches: 3. Germline assignment: CDR1 SGDLS and CDR2 YYNGEE. CDR3 length equals 16 residues. CDR3 DNA sequence: TGTGCCAGCAGCGCGGGACAGGGGGCTATGAACACTGAAGCTTTCTTT. Amino acids: CASSAGQGAMNTEAFF.

This clonotype occurred a few times. J is TRBJ2-7 and V is TRBV5-1, with D tentatively TRBD2 (5 bases). This CDR3 comprises 13 residues. CDR1 is SGHRS, CDR2 YFSETQ, per germline. The V end lost 3 bases, the J end lost 3 bases, and 10 bases lay between the germline ends. The CDR3 spells CASSSYGIYEQYF. The DNA of the CDR3 is TGCGCCAGCAGCTCATACGGGATCTACGAGCAGTACTTC.

This clonotype was seen more than once but under ten times. This sequence joins TRBV15 and TRBJ1-5, with D possibly matching TRBD1 (5 bases). V was trimmed by 4 bases and J by 7 bases, leaving 20 bases between them. This CDR3 spans 16 amino acids. The germline V gene encodes CDR1 LNHNV and CDR2 YYDKDF (reference sequence). CDR3 region: CATSISGALGGQPQHF. The CDR3 region has the DNA TGTGCCACCAGCATCTCCGGGGCCTTGGGGGGACAGCCCCAGCATTTT.

The rearrangement joins TRBV5-1 to TRBJ2-1, with TRBD2 identical over 16 bases. Germline trimming cut 3 bases from V and 2 bases from J; bases unmatched to any gene: 8. The CDR3 is made up of 19 amino acids. CDR1 SGHRS and CDR2 YFSETQ come from the germline V gene. This CDR3 reads CASSSSGLAGGRAYNEQFF. DNA of the CDR3: TGCGCCAGCAGCTCCTCGGGACTAGCGGGAGGGCGCGCCTACAATGAGCAGTTCTTC.

This chain links TRBV6-2 or TRBV6-3 with TRBJ2-3; 11 positions match TRBD2. The CDR3 totals 17 residues. The trim removed 4 bases at V and 5 bases at J, leaving 11 bases unmatched. Germline V gene data show CDR1 as MNHEY and CDR2 as SVGEGT. The CDR3 bases are TGTGCCAGCAGTTCCATCATAGCGGGAGGGCCGGGAGATACGCAGTATTTT. It translates to CASSSIIAGGPGDTQYF.

The chain links TRBV4-3 to TRBJ2-7, with a tentative D call TRBD2 (5 bases). The assigned J gene may be wrong: the sequence end matches TRBJ2-5 better. This CDR3 has 15 amino acids. Germline V gives CDR1 LGHNA, CDR2 YSLEER. Here the CDR3 DNA reads TGCGCCAGCAGCCAAGATCTAGCCAGGCGAGAGACCCAGTACTTC. Protein sequence: CASSQDLARRETQYF.

This clonotype has just a few counts. V is TRBV18 and J is TRBJ2-3, with TRBD1 as a possible D gene (6 bases). V was trimmed by 2 bases and J by 4 bases, leaving 7 bases between them. CDR1 is KGHSH and CDR2 is LQKENI in the germline V gene. The CDR3 loop spans 13 amino acids. The CDR3 DNA follows: TGTGCCAGCTCACCAACAGGGTCAGATACGCAGTATTTT. Its translation is CASSPTGSDTQYF. The variable domain in full, with the rest retrieved from reference TRBV18 and TRBJ2-3, is NAGVMQNPRHLVRRRGQEARLRCSPMKGHSHVYWYRQLPEEGLKFMVYLQKENIIDESGMPKERFSAEFPKEGPSILRIQQVVRGDSAAYFCASSPTGSDTQYFGPGTRLTVL.